This is a list of T cell receptor beta chains from one sample in a study of breast tumors, draining lymph nodes, adjacent tissues. TCRdb analysed the multiplex PCR reads with MiXCR anew, one entry per CDR3 protein. This table holds roughly 100,000 distinct CDR3 sequences, more than 30% found once. Sequencing was carried out using axillary lymph node tissue. All receptors come from a female donor with breast cancer. Some clones in this sample may be carry-over from other donors' samples. The CDR3 runs from the conserved cysteine through the conserved F or W. D genes are given only for firm matches. The size field is filled for only some rows; it gives once, few, many or a size class.

D,V,size,J,DNA,CDR3
TRBD2,TRBV4-1,many,TRBJ2-7,TGCGCCAGCAGCCAACCTCCCGGGGGGGCCCCCTACGAGCAGTACTTC,CASSQPPGGAPYEQYF
TRBD1,TRBV29-1,many,TRBJ2-1,TGCAGCGTTTCGGGAATGGCCGGGACAGGGCCGACCAATGAGCAGTTCTTC,CSVSGMAGTGPTNEQFF
NA,TRBV27,many,TRBJ2-2,TGTGCCAGCAGTACCTATACCGGGGAGCTGTTTTTT,CASSTYTGELFF
TRBD1,TRBV18,many,TRBJ1-5,TGTGCCAGCTCAAGACAGGGTAGCGATCAGCCCCAGCATTTT,CASSRQGSDQPQHF
TRBD1,TRBV6-2/TRBV6-3,many,TRBJ1-5,TGTGCCAGCAGTTACTCGTTTCGGGACAGCACCTCGAGGGGGGATCAGCCCCAGCATTTT,CASSYSFRDSTSRGDQPQHF
NA,TRBV2,NA,TRBJ2-6,TGTGCCAGCAGTGAAAAGGGGCCTCTCGGGGCCAACGTCCTGACTTTC,CASSEKGPLGANVLTF
TRBD1,TRBV2,NA,TRBJ1-2,TGTGCCAGCAGGCTGACAGCCACAGGGGATGGCTACACCTTC,CASRLTATGDGYTF
TRBD1,TRBV6-5,many,TRBJ2-2,TGTGCCAGCAGTCCCGGCCCGGGACAGGGGGCGACCGGGGAGCTGTTTTTT,CASSPGPGQGATGELFF
NA,TRBV7-8,NA,TRBJ1-4,TGTGCCAGCAGCTTCCGGGAGCGGGATGAAAGACTGTTTTTT,CASSFRERDERLFF
TRBD1,TRBV12-3/TRBV12-4,NA,TRBJ1-6,TGTGCCAGCAGTTTCACCGACAGGGGTTCACCCCTCCACTTT,CASSFTDRGSPLHF
TRBD2,TRBV13,many,TRBJ2-3,TGTGCCAGCAGCCCACAAGGGACTAGCGGGAAGGATACGCAGTATTTT,CASSPQGTSGKDTQYF
TRBD2,TRBV6-2/TRBV6-3,many,TRBJ2-5,TGTGCCAGCAGCCAGACGCGGGGGCAAGAGACCCAGTACTTC,CASSQTRGQETQYF
TRBD1,TRBV6-5,many,TRBJ1-2,TGTGCCAGCAGTTACTCACTACAGGGGGGCGCTGACTATGGCTACACCTTC,CASSYSLQGGADYGYTF
TRBD2,TRBV9,many,TRBJ2-7,TGTGCCAGCAGCGTGGGGAGGGGTGGGGGAATTTACGAGCAGTACTTC,CASSVGRGGGIYEQYF
NA,TRBV7-3,many,TRBJ2-1,TGTGCCAGCAGCCTCCCCGGCGAGGGAGCAGGGGACAATGAGCAGTTCTTC,CASSLPGEGAGDNEQFF
TRBD1,TRBV7-9,NA,TRBJ2-5,TGTGCCAGCACCCAAGGGGGCGACGGAGAGACCCAGTACTTC,CASTQGGDGETQYF
NA,TRBV7-2,NA,TRBJ1-6,TGTGCCAGCAGCACCTGGACGGATAATTCACCCCTCCACTTT,CASSTWTDNSPLHF
TRBD1,TRBV5-1,NA,TRBJ1-5,TGCGCCAGCAGTCCCGGGACAGGGGGCATTCAGCCCCAGCATTTT,CASSPGTGGIQPQHF
TRBD1,TRBV11-2,many,TRBJ1-5,TGTGCCAGCAGCCACAGGGGCCACAATCAGCCCCAGCATTTT,CASSHRGHNQPQHF
NA,TRBV28,many,TRBJ1-2,TGTGCCAGCAGTTTACAAGGACCCTGGGGCTATGGCTACACCTTC,CASSLQGPWGYGYTF
TRBD1,TRBV20-1,many,TRBJ2-7,TGCAGTGCTAGAGCTGGGACAGGGGGGTACGAGCAGTACTTC,CSARAGTGGYEQYF
NA,TRBV28,many,TRBJ1-2,TGTGCCAGCAGTCCCGGGGGAAAGCCCCACGATGGCTACACCTTC,CASSPGGKPHDGYTF
NA,TRBV5-1,many,TRBJ2-1,TGCGCCAGCAGAAAAGGACAAGACAATGAGCAGTTCTTC,CASRKGQDNEQFF
TRBD2,TRBV3-1,many,TRBJ2-3,TGTGCCAGCAGTCATCTAGCGGGCCGCCGCCCCGATACGCAGTATTTT,CASSHLAGRRPDTQYF
TRBD1,TRBV18,many,TRBJ2-7,TGTGCCAGCTCACCCAGACAGGGTACGGGCGAGCAGTACTTC,CASSPRQGTGEQYF
NA,TRBV7-8,NA,TRBJ2-7,TGCGCCAGCAGCTTAGCGACGGCCTCCTACGAGCAGTACTTC,CASSLATASYEQYF
NA,TRBV10-3,many,TRBJ1-5,TGTGCCATCAGTGAGTCGGGAGGGTTTAGCAATCAGCCCCAGCATTTT,CAISESGGFSNQPQHF
TRBD2,TRBV2,many,TRBJ2-3,TGTGCCAGCAGATGGGGGGGAAACACAGATACGCAGTATTTT,CASRWGGNTDTQYF
NA,TRBV14,NA,TRBJ2-2,TGTGCCAGCAGCCGCCGGATGTCCCCCGGGGAGCTGTTTTTT,CASSRRMSPGELFF
NA,TRBV6-5,NA,TRBJ2-3,TGTGCCAGCAGCCCAGCTGCCCGCACAGATACGCAGTATTTT,CASSPAARTDTQYF
NA,TRBV5-1,NA,TRBJ2-5,TGCGCCAGCAGCTTGGCTAACAGAAAAGACACCCAGTACTTC,CASSLANRKDTQYF
NA,TRBV9,many,TRBJ2-7,TGTGCCAGCAGCAATGGACACACATTCTCCTACGAGCAGTACTTC,CASSNGHTFSYEQYF
TRBD1,TRBV2,many,TRBJ2-7,TGTGCCAGCAGGGCTCTCCGGGACAGGTTATCCTACGAGCAGTACTTC,CASRALRDRLSYEQYF
NA,TRBV6-1,many,TRBJ2-3,TGTGCCAGCAGTGAAGGGGCTGATACGCAGTATTTT,CASSEGADTQYF
NA,TRBV12-3/TRBV12-4,many,TRBJ1-6,TGTGCCAGCAGTTTAGGGGGACGGAATTCACCCCTCCACTTT,CASSLGGRNSPLHF
NA,TRBV6-6,many,TRBJ1-2,TGTGCCAGCAGTTACAGGCAGGGATATGGCTACACCTTC,CASSYRQGYGYTF
NA,TRBV6-5,many,TRBJ2-5,TGTGCCAGCAGTCACTCGTCGGTACCGTCGACCCAGTACTTC,CASSHSSVPSTQYF
NA,TRBV7-9,NA,TRBJ1-1,TGTGCCAGCAGCCGCGATGGGGGTTACACTGAAGCTTTCTTT,CASSRDGGYTEAFF
NA,TRBV5-1,many,TRBJ1-4,TGCGCCAGCAGCTTGGGTGGGACAAGAAATGAAAAACTGTTTTTT,CASSLGGTRNEKLFF
NA,TRBV7-7,NA,TRBJ1-4,TGTGCTAGAGCGGGCGGCGGTAATGAAAAACTGTTTTTT,CARAGGGNEKLFF
NA,TRBV12-3/TRBV12-4,many,TRBJ2-1,TGTGCCAGCAGTGGGACACTGAATGAGCAGTTCTTC,CASSGTLNEQFF
NA,TRBV11-2,NA,TRBJ2-7,TGTGCCAGCAGCCCAGTCACTACCTCCTACGAGCAGTACTTC,CASSPVTTSYEQYF
TRBD1,TRBV13,many,TRBJ1-6,TGTGCCAGCAGCTTAGTTTCCGGGACAGCTTCACCCCTCCACTTT,CASSLVSGTASPLHF
TRBD2,TRBV15,NA,TRBJ2-5,TGTGCCACCAGCAGAGATGGGACTAGCGGGAGTGAGACCCAGTACTTC,CATSRDGTSGSETQYF
TRBD1,TRBV2,few,TRBJ2-7,TGTGCCAGCAGTGAATGGGACAGCTACGAGCAGTACTTC,CASSEWDSYEQYF
NA,TRBV27,many,TRBJ2-3,TGTGCCAGCAGTTTTCTTGGGCAAGGGGGGGTCACAGATACGCAGTATTTT,CASSFLGQGGVTDTQYF
TRBD1,TRBV2,many,TRBJ2-7,TGTGCCAGCAAAGGACAGGAGACGGAGCAGTGCTTC,CASKGQETEQCF
TRBD1,TRBV7-2,many,TRBJ1-4,TGTGCCAGCAGCAGACAGGGCCACTCAACTAATGAAAAACTGTTTTTT,CASSRQGHSTNEKLFF